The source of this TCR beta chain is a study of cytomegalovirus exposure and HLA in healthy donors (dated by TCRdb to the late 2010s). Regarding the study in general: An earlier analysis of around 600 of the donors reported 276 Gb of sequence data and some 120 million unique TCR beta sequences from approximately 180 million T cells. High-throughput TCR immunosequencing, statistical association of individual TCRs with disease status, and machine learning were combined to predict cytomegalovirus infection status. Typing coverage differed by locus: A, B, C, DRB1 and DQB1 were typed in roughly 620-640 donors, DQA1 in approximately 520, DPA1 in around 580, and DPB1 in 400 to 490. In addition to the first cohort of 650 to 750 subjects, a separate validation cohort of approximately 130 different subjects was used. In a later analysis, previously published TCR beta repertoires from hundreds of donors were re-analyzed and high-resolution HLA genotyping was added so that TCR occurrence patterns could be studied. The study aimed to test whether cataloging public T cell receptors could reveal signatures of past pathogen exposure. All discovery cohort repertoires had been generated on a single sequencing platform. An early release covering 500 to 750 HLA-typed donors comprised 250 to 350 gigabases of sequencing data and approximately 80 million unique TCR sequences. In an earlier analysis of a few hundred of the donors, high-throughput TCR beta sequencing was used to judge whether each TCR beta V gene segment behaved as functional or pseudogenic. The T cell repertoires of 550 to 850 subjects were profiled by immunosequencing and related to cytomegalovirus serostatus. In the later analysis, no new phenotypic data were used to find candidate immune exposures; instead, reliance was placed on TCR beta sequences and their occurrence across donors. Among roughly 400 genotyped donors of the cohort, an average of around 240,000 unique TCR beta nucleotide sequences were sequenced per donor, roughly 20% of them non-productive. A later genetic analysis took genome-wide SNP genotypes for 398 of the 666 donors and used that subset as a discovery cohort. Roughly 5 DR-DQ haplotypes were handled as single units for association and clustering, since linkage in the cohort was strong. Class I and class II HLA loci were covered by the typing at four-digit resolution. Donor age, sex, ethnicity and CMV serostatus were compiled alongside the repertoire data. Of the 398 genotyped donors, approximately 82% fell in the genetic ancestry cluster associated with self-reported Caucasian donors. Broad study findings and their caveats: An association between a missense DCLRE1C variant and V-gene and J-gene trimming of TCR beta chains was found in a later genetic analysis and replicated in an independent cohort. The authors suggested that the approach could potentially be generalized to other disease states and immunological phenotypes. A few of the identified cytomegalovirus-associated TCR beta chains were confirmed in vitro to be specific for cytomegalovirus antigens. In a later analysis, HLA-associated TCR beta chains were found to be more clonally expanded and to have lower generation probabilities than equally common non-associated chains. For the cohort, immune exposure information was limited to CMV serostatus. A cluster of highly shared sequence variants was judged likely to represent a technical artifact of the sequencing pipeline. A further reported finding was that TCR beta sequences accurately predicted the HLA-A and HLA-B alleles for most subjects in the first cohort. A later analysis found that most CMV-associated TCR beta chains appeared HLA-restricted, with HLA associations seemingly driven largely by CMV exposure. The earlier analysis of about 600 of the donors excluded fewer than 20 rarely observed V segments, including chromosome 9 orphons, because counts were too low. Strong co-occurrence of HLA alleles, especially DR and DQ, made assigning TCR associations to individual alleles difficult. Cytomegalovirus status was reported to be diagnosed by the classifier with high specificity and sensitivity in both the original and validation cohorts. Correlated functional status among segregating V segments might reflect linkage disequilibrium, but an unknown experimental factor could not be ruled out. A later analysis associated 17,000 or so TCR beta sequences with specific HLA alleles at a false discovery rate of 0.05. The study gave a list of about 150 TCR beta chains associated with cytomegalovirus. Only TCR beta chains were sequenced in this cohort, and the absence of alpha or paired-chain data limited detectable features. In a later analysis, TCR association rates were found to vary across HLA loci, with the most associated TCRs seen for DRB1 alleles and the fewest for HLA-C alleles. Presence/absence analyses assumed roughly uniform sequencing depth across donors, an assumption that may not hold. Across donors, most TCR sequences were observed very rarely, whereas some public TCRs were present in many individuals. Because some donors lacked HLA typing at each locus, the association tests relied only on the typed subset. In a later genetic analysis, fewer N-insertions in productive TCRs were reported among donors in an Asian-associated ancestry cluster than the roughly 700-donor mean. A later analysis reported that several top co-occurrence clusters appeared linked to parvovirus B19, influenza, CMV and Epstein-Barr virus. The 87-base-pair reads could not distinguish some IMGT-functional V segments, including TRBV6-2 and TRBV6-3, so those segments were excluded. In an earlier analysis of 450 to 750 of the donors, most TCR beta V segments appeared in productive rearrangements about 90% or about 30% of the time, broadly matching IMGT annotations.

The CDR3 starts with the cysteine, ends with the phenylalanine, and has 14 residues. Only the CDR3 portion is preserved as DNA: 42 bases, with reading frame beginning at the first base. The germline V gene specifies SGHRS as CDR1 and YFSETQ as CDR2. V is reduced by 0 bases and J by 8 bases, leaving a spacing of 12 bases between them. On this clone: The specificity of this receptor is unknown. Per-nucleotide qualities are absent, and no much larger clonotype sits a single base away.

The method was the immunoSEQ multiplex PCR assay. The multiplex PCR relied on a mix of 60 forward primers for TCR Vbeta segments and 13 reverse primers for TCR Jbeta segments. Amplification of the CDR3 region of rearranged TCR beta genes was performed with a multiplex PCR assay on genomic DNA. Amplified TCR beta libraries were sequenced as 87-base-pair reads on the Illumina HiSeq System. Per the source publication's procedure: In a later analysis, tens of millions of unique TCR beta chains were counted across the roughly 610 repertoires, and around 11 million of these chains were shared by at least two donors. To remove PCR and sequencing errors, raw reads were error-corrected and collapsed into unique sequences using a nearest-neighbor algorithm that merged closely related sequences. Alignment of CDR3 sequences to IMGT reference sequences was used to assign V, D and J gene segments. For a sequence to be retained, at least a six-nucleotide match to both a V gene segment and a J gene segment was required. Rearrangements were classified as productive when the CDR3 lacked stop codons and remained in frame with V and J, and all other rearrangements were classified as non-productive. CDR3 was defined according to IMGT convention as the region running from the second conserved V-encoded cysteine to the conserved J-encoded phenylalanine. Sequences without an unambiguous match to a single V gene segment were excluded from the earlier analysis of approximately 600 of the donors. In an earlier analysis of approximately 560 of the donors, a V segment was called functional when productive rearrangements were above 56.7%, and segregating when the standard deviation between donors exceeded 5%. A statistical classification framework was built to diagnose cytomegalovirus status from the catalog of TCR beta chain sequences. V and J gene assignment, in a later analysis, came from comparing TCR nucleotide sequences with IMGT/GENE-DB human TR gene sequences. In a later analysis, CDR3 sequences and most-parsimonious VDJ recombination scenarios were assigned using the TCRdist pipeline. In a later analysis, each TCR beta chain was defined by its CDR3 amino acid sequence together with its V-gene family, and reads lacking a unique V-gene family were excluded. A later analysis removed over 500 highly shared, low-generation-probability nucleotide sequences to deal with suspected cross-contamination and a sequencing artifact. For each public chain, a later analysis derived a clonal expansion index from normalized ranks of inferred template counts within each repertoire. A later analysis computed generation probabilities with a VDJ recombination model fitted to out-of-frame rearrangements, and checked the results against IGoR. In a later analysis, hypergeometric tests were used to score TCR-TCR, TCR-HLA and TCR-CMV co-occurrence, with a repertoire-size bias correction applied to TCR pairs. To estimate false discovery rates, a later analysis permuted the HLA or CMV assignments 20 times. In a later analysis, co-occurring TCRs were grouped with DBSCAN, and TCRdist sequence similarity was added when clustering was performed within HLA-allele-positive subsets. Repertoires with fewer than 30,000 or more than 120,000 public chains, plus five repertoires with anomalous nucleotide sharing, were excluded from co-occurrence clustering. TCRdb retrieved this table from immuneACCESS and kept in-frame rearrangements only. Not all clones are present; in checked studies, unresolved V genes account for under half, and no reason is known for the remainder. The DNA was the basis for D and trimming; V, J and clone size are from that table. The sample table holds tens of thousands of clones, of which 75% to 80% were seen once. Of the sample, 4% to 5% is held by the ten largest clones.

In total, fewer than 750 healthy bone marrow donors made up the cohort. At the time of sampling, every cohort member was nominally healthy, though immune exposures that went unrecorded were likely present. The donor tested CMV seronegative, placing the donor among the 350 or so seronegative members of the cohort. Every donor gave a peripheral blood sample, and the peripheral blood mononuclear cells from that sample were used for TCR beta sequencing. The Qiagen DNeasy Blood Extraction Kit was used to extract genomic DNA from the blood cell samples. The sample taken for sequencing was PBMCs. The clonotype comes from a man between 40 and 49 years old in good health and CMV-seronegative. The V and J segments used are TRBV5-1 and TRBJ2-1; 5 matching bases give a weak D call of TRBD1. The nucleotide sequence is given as TGCGCCAGCAGCTTGGACACATCAGGGTATGAGCAGTTCTTC. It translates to CASSLDTSGYEQFF.